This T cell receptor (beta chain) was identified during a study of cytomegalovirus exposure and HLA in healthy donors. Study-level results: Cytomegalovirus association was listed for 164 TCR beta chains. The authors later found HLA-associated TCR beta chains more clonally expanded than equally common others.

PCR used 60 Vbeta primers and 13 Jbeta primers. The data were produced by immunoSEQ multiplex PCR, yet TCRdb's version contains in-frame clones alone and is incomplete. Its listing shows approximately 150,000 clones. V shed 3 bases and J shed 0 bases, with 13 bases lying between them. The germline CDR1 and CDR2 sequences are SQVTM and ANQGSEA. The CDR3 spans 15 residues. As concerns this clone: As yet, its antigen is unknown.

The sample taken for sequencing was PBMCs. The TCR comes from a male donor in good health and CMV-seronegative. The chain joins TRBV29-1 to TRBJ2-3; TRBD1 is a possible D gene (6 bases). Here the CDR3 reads CSVDRRTASTDTQYF. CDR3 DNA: TGCAGCGTTGACCGGCGGACAGCGAGCACAGATACGCAGTATTTT.